This TCR beta chain was identified during a study of T cells after yellow fever vaccination. Regarding the study as a whole: Clonotype sharing between CD4 and CD8 compartments was small.

CDR1 SGHTA and CDR2 FQGNSA come from the germline V gene. This CDR3 comprises 14 residues. The V segment lost 4 bases and the J segment 7 bases; nucleotides outside the gene matches: 7. This clonotype was counted only a few times. As yet, its antigen is unknown. They built TCR cDNA with 5'RACE template switching, a step that put in a universal primer site and UMIs. Via MiXCR, TCRdb re-called the 5' RACE reads, giving one row per CDR3 protein. Altogether 500,000 to 650,000 distinct CDR3 sequences are present, approximately 16% being singletons, with the ten largest covering around 15%. The sequenced sample was PBMCs, obtained 5 days after the first yellow fever vaccination. This rearrangement joins TRBV7-2 to TRBJ1-1; 9 nucleotides agree with TRBD1. This receptor was taken from a man aged 18 to 29 who received the YFV17D yellow fever vaccine. DNA for the CDR3: TGTGCCAGCAGCTCCCGGGACAGGGTCCGTGAAGCTTTCTTT. It encodes CASSSRDRVREAFF.